The rows below give T cell receptor beta chains drawn from one sample of a study of blood T cells in healthy people across ages. TCRdb processed the 5' RACE reads anew with MiXCR; each CDR3 protein has one entry. Found here are about 1.8 million distinct CDR3 sequences, roughly 49% of them singletons; the top ten hold less than 2.5%. Sequenced material: blood. Receptors were obtained from a woman aged 40 to 55 in good health. The CDR3 runs from the conserved cysteine through the conserved F or W. A D gene is named only where the DNA matches it firmly. Part of the rows lack a size; the others show once, few, many or a class for expanded clones.

V gene,J gene,D gene,clone size,CDR3 DNA,CDR3 protein
TRBV14,TRBJ2-3,-,-,TGTGCCAGCAGGTCCCATTGGAGGTCTGATACGCAGTATTTT,CASRSHWRSDTQYF
TRBV6-6,TRBJ2-5,TRBD2,few,TGTGCCAGCAGGCGGCTAGCGGGGCAAGAGACCCAGTACTTC,CASRRLAGQETQYF
TRBV29-1,TRBJ1-3,TRBD1,-,TGCAGCGTGGCCCAGGGGGCCAACACCATATATTTT,CSVAQGANTIYF
TRBV24-1,TRBJ2-3,-,-,TGTGCCACCTGTGACGGAGATACGCAGTATTTT,CATCDGDTQYF
TRBV6-2/TRBV6-3,TRBJ2-3,TRBD2,-,TGTGCCAGCAGGACACGACTAGCGGATAGCACAGATACGCAGTATTTT,CASRTRLADSTDTQYF
TRBV4-3,TRBJ2-1,TRBD2,-,TGCGCCAGCAGCCAACCGTCGTGGGGGGGTTTGGGTATCGATGAGCAGTTCTTC,CASSQPSWGGLGIDEQFF
TRBV9,TRBJ2-1,TRBD2,-,TGTGCCAGCAGCGGTAGCGGGGGGGAGTACAATGAGCAGTTCTTC,CASSGSGGEYNEQFF
TRBV6-4,TRBJ2-3,TRBD1,few,TGTGCCAGCAGTGACTCGGCTGAGACAGGGTCCACAGATACGCAGTATTTT,CASSDSAETGSTDTQYF
TRBV7-3,TRBJ2-3,-,-,TGTGCCAGCAGCCAAGGGGCTTTAGCAGATACGCAGTATTTT,CASSQGALADTQYF
TRBV6-1,TRBJ2-3,-,-,TGTGCCAGCACCCGAGCAGGGGTAAGCGCGCAGTATTTT,CASTRAGVSAQYF
TRBV25-1,TRBJ1-6,TRBD1,-,TGTGCCGCCAGCAGCGGGACAGGGTCACCCCTCCACTTT,CAASSGTGSPLHF
TRBV5-1,TRBJ2-3,-,-,TGCGCCAGCAGCTTGGCCGTGGGGACAGATACGCAGTATTTT,CASSLAVGTDTQYF
TRBV12-3/TRBV12-4,TRBJ2-7,-,few,TGTGCCAGCACCTTAGGAGGGGGCCGGAGGGACGAGCAGTACTTC,CASTLGGGRRDEQYF
TRBV9,TRBJ2-1,-,-,TGTGCCAGCAGCTCCGTGGCACCCCGTGAGTGGTTCTTC,CASSSVAPREWFF
TRBV6-6,TRBJ1-2,TRBD1,many,TGTGCCAGCAGCACAGGGGACTATGGCTACACCTTC,CASSTGDYGYTF
TRBV12-3/TRBV12-4,TRBJ2-5,-,many,TGTGCCAGCAGTTTAGAACAGGGAGAGACCCAGTACTTC,CASSLEQGETQYF
TRBV4-3,TRBJ1-6,-,-,TGCGCCAGCAGCCAAGATTCTTGGACCCCATCACCCCTCCACTTT,CASSQDSWTPSPLHF
TRBV29-1,TRBJ2-1,TRBD2,-,TGCAGCGAAGGGAGGGCAGAAGAGCAGTTCTTC,CSEGRAEEQFF
TRBV15,TRBJ2-5,TRBD2,few,TGTGCCACCAGCAGACCTACTTCAGCGGGGGGAAAGACCCAGTACTTC,CATSRPTSAGGKTQYF
TRBV7-8,TRBJ2-3,TRBD1,-,TGTGCCAGCAGCCCCCTCCGGGACAGATTCACAGATACGCAGTATTTT,CASSPLRDRFTDTQYF
TRBV7-8,TRBJ2-7,-,-,TGTGCCAGCAGCTTAGATCTAACCGGGACAACCTACGAGCAGTACTTC,CASSLDLTGTTYEQYF
TRBV20-1,TRBJ2-4,-,-,TGCAGTGCGAGCAGAGCGGACACCAAAAACAGTCAGTACTTC,CSASRADTKNSQYF
TRBV3-1,TRBJ1-4,-,-,TGTGCCAGCAGCCGAGACCCAGTAACGAATGAAAAACTGTTTTTT,CASSRDPVTNEKLFF
TRBV6-5,TRBJ1-2,-,once,TGTGCCAGCAGTTACTCTCAAGGGGAGGGCTATGGCTACACCTTC,CASSYSQGEGYGYTF
TRBV24-1,TRBJ2-2,TRBD1,-,TGTGCCACCAGTGAGACGACAGGGGGAGAATACACCGGGGAGCTGTTTTTT,CATSETTGGEYTGELFF
TRBV4-2,TRBJ1-1,-,few,TGTGCCAGCAGCCAAGATGGCAGGGGCACTGAAGCTTTCTTT,CASSQDGRGTEAFF
TRBV28,TRBJ2-3,TRBD1,few,TGTGCCAGCAGTCCAGGGACAGCCTTAGATACGCAGTATTTT,CASSPGTALDTQYF
TRBV28,TRBJ2-7,TRBD1,-,TGTGCCAGCAGTTTTACCTCAGGGGGCCCGAGCTCCTACGAGCAGTACTTC,CASSFTSGGPSSYEQYF
TRBV7-2,TRBJ2-3,-,few,TGTGCCAGCAGCATTCAGCCCCCTCCAGATACGCAGTATTTT,CASSIQPPPDTQYF
TRBV7-2,TRBJ1-5,-,-,TGTGCCAGCAGCTTAAACAACAATCAGCCCCAGCATTTT,CASSLNNNQPQHF
TRBV12-5,TRBJ2-3,-,few,TGTGCTAGTGGTTGGGGAGATACGCAGTATTTT,CASGWGDTQYF
TRBV6-1,TRBJ2-4,TRBD2,once,TGTGCCAGCACCCCTCTCGGACTAGCGGGGGTAGCCAAAAACATTCAGTACTTC,CASTPLGLAGVAKNIQYF
TRBV7-2,TRBJ2-5,-,-,TGTACCAGCAGCTTATATGGGCGAGGGGAGACCCAGTACTTC,CTSSLYGRGETQYF
TRBV12-3/TRBV12-4,TRBJ2-5,-,few,TGTGCCAGCAGTTTAGTGACCGGAGTCCTGGGCCAAGAGACCCAGTACTTC,CASSLVTGVLGQETQYF
TRBV7-2,TRBJ2-7,TRBD1,many,TGTGCCAGCAGTTTAGGTACAGGGGGCGTCTACGAGCAGTACTTC,CASSLGTGGVYEQYF
TRBV28,TRBJ2-1,TRBD2,-,TGTGCCGGATCTCGAATAGCGGGGGGATACAATGAGCAGTTCTTC,CAGSRIAGGYNEQFF
TRBV27,TRBJ2-3,-,few,TGTGCCAGCGACGAAGGGGCGGGAAGCACAGATACGCAGTATTTT,CASDEGAGSTDTQYF
TRBV25-1,TRBJ1-2,-,many,TGTGCCAGCAGTGAACTTTATGGCTACACCTTC,CASSELYGYTF
TRBV11-2,TRBJ2-3,-,few,TGTGCCAGCACCTCGTGGGGTCTAGGAGAGGGTACGCAGTATTTT,CASTSWGLGEGTQYF
TRBV28,TRBJ2-7,-,-,TGTGCCAGCCGTCCTGGGGGGAGCTCCTACGAGCAGTACTTC,CASRPGGSSYEQYF
TRBV6-2/TRBV6-3,TRBJ1-5,-,-,TGTGTCAGCAGTACGGAGGCCACAGGTTACAATCAGCCCCAGCATTTT,CVSSTEATGYNQPQHF
TRBV4-3,TRBJ1-5,-,few,TGCGCCAGCAGCCAAGAACCAAACCCCAAACAGCCCCAGCATTTT,CASSQEPNPKQPQHF
TRBV12-3/TRBV12-4,TRBJ2-3,TRBD1,-,TGTGCCAGCAGTTTAGTTGGGACAGCACGCACAGATACGCAGTATTTT,CASSLVGTARTDTQYF
TRBV3-1,TRBJ2-1,TRBD1,-,TGTGCCAGCAGCCAAGACAGGGGGCTTGTCAATGAGCAGTTCTTC,CASSQDRGLVNEQFF
TRBV12-3/TRBV12-4,TRBJ1-5,-,few,TGTGCCAGCAGTCCGCGGCGGCCCCAGCATTTT,CASSPRRPQHF
TRBV6-1,TRBJ2-7,TRBD2,once,TGTGCCAGCAGCCCAACCCGAGCTAGCGGGGCCACCTACGAGCAGTACTTC,CASSPTRASGATYEQYF
TRBV7-8,TRBJ2-5,TRBD2,-,TGTGCCAGCAGCTTAGTATTCCTAGCGGGGGAGACCCAGTACTTC,CASSLVFLAGETQYF
TRBV4-3,TRBJ2-3,TRBD2,few,TGCGCCAGCAGCCCTTTTCTAGCGGGGGGGCAGCAAGATACGCAGTATTTT,CASSPFLAGGQQDTQYF
TRBV6-6,TRBJ2-5,TRBD1,-,TGTGCCAGCAGTACCGGGACAGGGTTCCAAGAGACCCAGTACTTC,CASSTGTGFQETQYF
TRBV2,TRBJ2-1,TRBD1,-,TGTGCCAGCAGACCTCTGACAGGGGGCTCCTACGATGAGCAGTTCTTC,CASRPLTGGSYDEQFF
TRBV18,TRBJ1-5,-,-,TGTGCCAGCTCACCAGGGAACAGTAATTCAGATCAGCCCCAGCATTTT,CASSPGNSNSDQPQHF
TRBV5-8,TRBJ2-3,-,-,TGTGCCAGCAGCACACGACCGGGACTGAGCACAGATACGCAGTATTTT,CASSTRPGLSTDTQYF
TRBV7-2,TRBJ2-1,-,-,TGTGCCAGCAGCTCGGGCGCGGGGCTTGAGCAGTTCTTC,CASSSGAGLEQFF
TRBV2,TRBJ2-3,-,few,TGTGCCAGCAGTGGTGGGTCCCGCGGGGCAGATACGCAGTATTTT,CASSGGSRGADTQYF
TRBV6-2/TRBV6-3,TRBJ2-6,TRBD1,-,TGTGCCAGCAGTCCCTGGACAGGGGGCCTTTCTGGGGCCAACGTCCTGACTTTC,CASSPWTGGLSGANVLTF